This T cell receptor (beta chain) was documented in a study of blood T cell repertoires in COVID-19. Study-level background: Acute and convalescent COVID-19 samples came from the United States, Italy and Spain. PBMCs, B-cell-depleted T cells, or T cells were the source of the cDNA or gDNA that made up the material.

The authors' processing: By means of reference gene primer amplification, nucleated cell counts were estimated. Profiled with immunoSEQ multiplex PCR; TCRdb holds only in-frame clones, not every one. The DNA was the basis for D and trimming; V, J and clone size are from that table. The table shows about 95,000 clones, with around nine tenths occurring only once. J was trimmed by 5 bases and V by 6 bases; bases with no gene match: 3. Germline-derived CDR1 and CDR2 are SEHNR and FQNEAQ (reference sequence). This CDR3 spans 13 amino acids. The sequencing input was peripheral blood. The sequence was collected from a woman in her 50s in a cohort sampled during active COVID-19. This chain uses TRBV7-9 with TRBJ2-3, with 9 positions matching TRBD1. The chain's CDR3 is CASRRDREDTQYF. The CDR3 region has the DNA TGTGCCAGCAGGCGGGACAGGGAAGATACGCAGTATTTT.